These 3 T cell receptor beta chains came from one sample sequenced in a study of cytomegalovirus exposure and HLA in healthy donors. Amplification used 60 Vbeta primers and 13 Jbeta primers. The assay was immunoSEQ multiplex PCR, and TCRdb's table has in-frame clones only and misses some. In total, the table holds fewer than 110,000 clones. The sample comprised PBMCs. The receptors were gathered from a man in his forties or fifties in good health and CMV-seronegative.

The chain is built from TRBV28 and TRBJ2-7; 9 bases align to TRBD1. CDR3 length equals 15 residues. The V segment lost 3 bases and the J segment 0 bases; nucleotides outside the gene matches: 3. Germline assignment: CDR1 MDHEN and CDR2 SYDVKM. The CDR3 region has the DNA TGTGCCAGCAGTTTTCGGACAGGGGCCTCCTACGAGCAGTACTTC. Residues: CASSFRTGASYEQYF.

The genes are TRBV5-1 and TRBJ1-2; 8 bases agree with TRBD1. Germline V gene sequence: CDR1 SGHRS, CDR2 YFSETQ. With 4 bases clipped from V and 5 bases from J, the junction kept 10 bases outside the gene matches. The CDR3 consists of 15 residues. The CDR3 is CASSPRAGGGYGYTF. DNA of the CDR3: TGCGCCAGCAGCCCGCGGGCAGGGGGCGGATATGGCTACACCTTC.

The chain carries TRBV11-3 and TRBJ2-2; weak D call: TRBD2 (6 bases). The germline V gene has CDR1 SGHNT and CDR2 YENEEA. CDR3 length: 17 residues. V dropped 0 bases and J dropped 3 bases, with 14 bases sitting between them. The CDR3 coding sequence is TGTGCCAGCAGCTTAGAATCGGGGGTGTGGCACACCGGGGAGCTGTTTTTT. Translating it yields CASSLESGVWHTGELFF.